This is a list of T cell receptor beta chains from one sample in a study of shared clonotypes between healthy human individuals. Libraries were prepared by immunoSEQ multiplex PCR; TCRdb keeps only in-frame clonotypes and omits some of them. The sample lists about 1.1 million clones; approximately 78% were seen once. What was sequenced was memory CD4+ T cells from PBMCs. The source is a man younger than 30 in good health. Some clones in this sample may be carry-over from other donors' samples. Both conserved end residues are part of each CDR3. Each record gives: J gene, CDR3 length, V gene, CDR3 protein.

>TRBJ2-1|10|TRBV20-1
CSAERERQFF
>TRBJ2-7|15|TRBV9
CASSVAGTSFYEQYF
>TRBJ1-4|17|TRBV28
CASSFHGFTSTNEKLFF
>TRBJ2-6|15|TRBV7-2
CASSLSQSGANVLTF
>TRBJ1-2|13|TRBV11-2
CASSLPLNYGYTF
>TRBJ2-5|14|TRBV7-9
CASSLEGTGDTQYF
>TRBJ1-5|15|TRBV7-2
CASSFGQGKNQPQHF
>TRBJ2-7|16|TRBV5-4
CASSWIPGTILSEQYF
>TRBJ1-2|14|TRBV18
CASSPSTEVYGYTF
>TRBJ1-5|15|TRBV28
CASKTQGAGNQPQHF
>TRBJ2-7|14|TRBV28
CASSGDTLTYEQYF
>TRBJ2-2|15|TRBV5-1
CASSLEHANTGELFF
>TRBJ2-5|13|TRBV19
CASMAGDEGTQYF
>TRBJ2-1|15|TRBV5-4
CASSLTSNSYNEQFF
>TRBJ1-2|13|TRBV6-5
CASSSWTGYGYTF
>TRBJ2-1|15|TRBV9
CASSDRDSSYNEQFF
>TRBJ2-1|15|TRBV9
CASSVGGSGYNEQFF
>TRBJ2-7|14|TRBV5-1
CASRPAGSSYEQYF
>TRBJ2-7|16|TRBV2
CASSYLGGAGGKGQYF
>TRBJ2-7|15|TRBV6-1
CAIPRIGLAGYEQYF
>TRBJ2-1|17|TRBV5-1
CASRVTLAGDPYNEQFF
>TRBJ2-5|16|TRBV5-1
CASSTTSGRAWETQYF
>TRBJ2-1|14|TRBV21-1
CATPDRGPGDEQFF
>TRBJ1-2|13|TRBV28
CASSLVDNYGYTF
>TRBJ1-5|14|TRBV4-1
CASSKTGGNQPQHF
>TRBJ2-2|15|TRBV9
CASDRGDYGTGELFF
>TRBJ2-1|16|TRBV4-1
CASSQDWGSKGGEQFF
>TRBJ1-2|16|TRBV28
CASSLQTWGLLYGYTF
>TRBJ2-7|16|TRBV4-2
CASSRLAGGYTYEQYF
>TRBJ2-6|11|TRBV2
CASKEANVLTF
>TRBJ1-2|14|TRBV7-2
CASSARLDIYGYTF
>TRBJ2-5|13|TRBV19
CATKSGGQETQYF
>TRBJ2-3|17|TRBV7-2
CASSLARWRPHEDTQYF
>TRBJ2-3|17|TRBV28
CASSSLTEFYGTDTQYF
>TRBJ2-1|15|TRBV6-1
CASSVGLAGNNEQFF
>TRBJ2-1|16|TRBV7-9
CASSFFSGRAFGEQFF
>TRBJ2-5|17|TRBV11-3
CASSLVWGPGVQETQYF
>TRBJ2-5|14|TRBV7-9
CASSSRTGEETQYF
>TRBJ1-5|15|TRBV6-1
CASSGVGGSNQPQHF
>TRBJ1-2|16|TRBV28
CASSLSYGGVSYGYTF
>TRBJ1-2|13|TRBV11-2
CASSLGGIDGYTF
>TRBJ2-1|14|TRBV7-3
CASSLVGSYNEQFF